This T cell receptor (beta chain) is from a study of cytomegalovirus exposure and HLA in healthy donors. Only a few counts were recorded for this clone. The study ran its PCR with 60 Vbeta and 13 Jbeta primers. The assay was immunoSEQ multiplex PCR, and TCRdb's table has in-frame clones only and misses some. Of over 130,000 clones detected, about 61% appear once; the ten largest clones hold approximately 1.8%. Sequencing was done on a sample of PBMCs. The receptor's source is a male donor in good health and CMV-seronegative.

The CDR3 nucleotides read TGTGCCAGCAGCTACCGGGAATATAATTCACCCCTCCACTTT. Translating it yields CASSYREYNSPLHF. The chain employs TRBV28 and TRBJ1-6; D remains unclear. The germline V gene has CDR1 MDHEN and CDR2 SYDVKM. The CDR3 sequence is 14 residues long. Between the trimmed V and J ends, which lost 6 bases and 4 bases, there was a span of 10 bases.